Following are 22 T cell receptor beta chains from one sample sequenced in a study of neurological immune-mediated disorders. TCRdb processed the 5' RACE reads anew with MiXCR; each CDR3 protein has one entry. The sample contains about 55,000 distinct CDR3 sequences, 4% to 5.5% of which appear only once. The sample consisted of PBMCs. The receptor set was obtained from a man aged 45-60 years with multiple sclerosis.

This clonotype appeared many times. The DNA for the CDR3 is TGTGCCAGCAGCGCGGTAGAGGGGAGCGGGGAGCTGTTTTTT. Translating gives CASSAVEGSGELFF. V is TRBV12-3 or TRBV12-4 and J is TRBJ2-2, with D perhaps matching TRBD1 or TRBD2 (5 bases each). The CDR3 covers 14 residues. V lost 6 bases and J lost 7, with 15 bases in between.

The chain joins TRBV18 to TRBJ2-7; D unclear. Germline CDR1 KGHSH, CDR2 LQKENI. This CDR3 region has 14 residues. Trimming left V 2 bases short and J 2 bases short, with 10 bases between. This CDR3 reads CASSPSGYAYEQYF. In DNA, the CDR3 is TGTGCCAGCTCACCATCTGGGTACGCCTACGAGCAGTACTTC.

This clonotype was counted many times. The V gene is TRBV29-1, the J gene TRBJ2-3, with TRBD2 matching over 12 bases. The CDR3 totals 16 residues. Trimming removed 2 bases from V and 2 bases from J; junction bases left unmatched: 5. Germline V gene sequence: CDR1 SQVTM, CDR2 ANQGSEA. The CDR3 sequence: CSVESPSGGVTDTQYF. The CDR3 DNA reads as TGCAGCGTTGAATCGCCTAGCGGGGGGGTCACAGATACGCAGTATTTT.

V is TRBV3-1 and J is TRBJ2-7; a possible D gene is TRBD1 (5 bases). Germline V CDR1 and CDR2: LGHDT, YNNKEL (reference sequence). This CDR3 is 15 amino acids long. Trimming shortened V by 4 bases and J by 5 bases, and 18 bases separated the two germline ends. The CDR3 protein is CASSLRWSGNHEQYF. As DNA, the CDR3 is TGTGCCAGCAGCCTCCGATGGTCAGGGAACCACGAGCAGTACTTC.

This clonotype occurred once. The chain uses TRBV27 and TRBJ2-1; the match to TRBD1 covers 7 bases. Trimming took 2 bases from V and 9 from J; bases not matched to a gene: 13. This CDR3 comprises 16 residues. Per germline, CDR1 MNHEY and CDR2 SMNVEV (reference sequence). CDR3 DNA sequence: TGTGCCAGCAGTTTAGGGACAGCGGTTCATTTCGCTGAGCAGTTCTTC. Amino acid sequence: CASSLGTAVHFAEQFF.

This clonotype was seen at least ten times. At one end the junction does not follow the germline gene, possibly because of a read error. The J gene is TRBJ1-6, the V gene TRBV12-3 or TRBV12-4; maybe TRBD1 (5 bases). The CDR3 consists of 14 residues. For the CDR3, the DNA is TGTGCCAGCAGTTTTTGGGGACGGGATTCACCCCTCAACTTT. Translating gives CASSFWGRDSPLNF.

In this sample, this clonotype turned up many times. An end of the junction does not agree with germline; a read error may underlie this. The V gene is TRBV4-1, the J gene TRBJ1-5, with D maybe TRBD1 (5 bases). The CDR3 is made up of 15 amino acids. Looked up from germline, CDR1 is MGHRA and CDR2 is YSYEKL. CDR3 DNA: TGCGCCAGCAGCCAGGGTACGACAGCCCATCAGCCCCAGAATTTT. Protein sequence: CASSQGTTAHQPQNF.

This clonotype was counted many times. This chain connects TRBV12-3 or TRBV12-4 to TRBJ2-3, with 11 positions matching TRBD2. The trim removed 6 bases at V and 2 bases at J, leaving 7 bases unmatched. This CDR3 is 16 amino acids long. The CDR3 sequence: CASRRGGLAATDTQYF. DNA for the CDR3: TGTGCCAGCAGGAGGGGGGGACTAGCGGCCACAGATACGCAGTATTTT.

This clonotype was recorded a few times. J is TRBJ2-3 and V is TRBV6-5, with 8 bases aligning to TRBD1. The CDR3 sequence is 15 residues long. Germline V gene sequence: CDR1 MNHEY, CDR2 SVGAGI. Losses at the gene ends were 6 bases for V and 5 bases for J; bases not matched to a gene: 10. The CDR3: CASSRQGAFVDTQYF. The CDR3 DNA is TGTGCCAGCAGCAGGCAGGGGGCGTTTGTAGATACGCAGTATTTT.

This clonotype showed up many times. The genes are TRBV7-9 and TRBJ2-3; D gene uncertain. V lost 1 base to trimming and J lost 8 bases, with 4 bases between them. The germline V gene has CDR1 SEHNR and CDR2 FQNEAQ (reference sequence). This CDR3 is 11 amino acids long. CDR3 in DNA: TGTGCCAGCAGCTTAGGGCCTACGCAGTATTTT. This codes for CASSLGPTQYF. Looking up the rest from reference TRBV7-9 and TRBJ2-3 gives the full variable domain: DTGVSQNPRHKITKRGQNVTFRCDPISEHNRLYWYRQTLGQGPEFLTYFQNEAQLEKSRLLSDRFSAERPKGSFSTLEIQRTEQGDSAMYLCASSLGPTQYFGPGTRLTVL.

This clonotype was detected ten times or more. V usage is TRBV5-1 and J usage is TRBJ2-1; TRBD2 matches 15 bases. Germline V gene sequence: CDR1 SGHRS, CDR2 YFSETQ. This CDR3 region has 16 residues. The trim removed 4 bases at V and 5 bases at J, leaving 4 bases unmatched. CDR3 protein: CASSTGLAGGNNEQFF. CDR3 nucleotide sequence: TGCGCCAGCAGCACGGGACTAGCGGGGGGCAACAATGAGCAGTTCTTC.

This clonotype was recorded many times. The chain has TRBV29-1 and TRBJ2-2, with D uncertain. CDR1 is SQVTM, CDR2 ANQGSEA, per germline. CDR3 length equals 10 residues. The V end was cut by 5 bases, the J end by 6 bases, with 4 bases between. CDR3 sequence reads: CSVYSGELFF. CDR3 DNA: TGCAGCGTTTACTCCGGGGAGCTGTTTTTT.

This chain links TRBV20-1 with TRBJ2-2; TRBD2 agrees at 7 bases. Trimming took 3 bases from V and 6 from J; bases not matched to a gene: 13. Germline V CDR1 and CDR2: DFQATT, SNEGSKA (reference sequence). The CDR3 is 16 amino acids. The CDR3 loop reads CSARGWGGRNAGELFF. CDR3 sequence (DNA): TGCAGTGCTAGGGGGTGGGGCGGGAGAAACGCCGGGGAGCTGTTTTTT.

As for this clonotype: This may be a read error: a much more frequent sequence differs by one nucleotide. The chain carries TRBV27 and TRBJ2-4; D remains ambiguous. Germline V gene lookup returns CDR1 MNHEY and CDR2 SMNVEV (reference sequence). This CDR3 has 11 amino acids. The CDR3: CASSTQKIQYF. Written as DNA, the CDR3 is TGTGCCAGCAGTACCCAAAAAATTCAGTACTTC.

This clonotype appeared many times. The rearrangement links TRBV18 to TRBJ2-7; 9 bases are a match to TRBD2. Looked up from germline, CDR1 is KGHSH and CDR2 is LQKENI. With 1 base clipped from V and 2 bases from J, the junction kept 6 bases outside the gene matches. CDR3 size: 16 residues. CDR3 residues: CASSPRYSGGPYEQYF. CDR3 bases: TGTGCCAGCTCACCACGGTATAGCGGGGGTCCCTACGAGCAGTACTTC.

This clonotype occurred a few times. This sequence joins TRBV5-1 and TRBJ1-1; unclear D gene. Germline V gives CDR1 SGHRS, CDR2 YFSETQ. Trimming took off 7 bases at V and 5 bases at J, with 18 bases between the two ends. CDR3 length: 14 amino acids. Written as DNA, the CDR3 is TGCGCCAGCGCCGGCGAGACGAGGGAAACTGAAGCTTTCTTT. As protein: CASAGETRETEAFF.

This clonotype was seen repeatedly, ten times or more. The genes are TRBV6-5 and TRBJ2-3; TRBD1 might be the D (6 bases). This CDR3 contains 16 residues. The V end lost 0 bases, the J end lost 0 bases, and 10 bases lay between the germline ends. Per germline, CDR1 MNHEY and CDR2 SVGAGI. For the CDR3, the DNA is TGTGCCAGCAGTTACTCGTGGGACAAAAGCACAGATACGCAGTATTTT. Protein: CASSYSWDKSTDTQYF.

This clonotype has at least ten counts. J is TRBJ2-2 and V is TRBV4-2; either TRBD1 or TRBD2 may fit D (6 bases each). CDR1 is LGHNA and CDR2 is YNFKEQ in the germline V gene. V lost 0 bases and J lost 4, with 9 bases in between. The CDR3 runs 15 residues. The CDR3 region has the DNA TGTGCCAGCAGCCAAGAGGAGGGGGGCACCGGGGAGCTGTTTTTT. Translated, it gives CASSQEEGGTGELFF.

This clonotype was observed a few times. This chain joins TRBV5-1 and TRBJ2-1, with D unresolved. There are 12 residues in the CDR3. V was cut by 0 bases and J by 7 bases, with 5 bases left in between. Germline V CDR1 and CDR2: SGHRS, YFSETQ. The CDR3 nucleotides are TGCGCCAGCAGCTTGGTTCTGAATGAGCAGTTCTTC. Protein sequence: CASSLVLNEQFF.

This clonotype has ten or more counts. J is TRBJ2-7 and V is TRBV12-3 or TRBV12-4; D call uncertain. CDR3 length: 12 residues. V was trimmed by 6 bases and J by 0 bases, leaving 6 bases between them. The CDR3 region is CASRADSYEQYF. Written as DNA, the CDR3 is TGTGCCAGCAGGGCGGACTCCTACGAGCAGTACTTC.

CDR3 sequence (DNA): TGTGCTAGTGACCTGATAGGCAGCTCAGACTATCAGCCCCAGCATTTT. Encoded protein: CASDLIGSSDYQPQHF. The rearrangement links TRBV12-5 to TRBJ1-5; D ambiguous. V shed 7 bases and J shed 5 bases, with 21 bases lying between them. Germline CDR1 and CDR2: LGHNT and FRNRAP. The CDR3 loop spans 16 amino acids. Full variable domain (outside the CDR3, taken from reference TRBV12-5 and TRBJ1-5): DARVTQTPRHKVTEMGQEVTMRCQPILGHNTVFWYRQTMMQGLELLAYFRNRAPLDDSGMPKDRFSAEMPDATLATLKIQPSEPRDSAVYFCASDLIGSSDYQPQHFGDGTRLSIL.

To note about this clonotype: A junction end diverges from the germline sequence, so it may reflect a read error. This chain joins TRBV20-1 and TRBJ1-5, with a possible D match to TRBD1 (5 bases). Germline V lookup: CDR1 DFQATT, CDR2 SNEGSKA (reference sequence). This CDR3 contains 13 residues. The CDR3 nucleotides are TGCAGTGCTGTGGACAATAGCAATCAGCCCCAGAATTTT. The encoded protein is CSAVDNSNQPQNF.